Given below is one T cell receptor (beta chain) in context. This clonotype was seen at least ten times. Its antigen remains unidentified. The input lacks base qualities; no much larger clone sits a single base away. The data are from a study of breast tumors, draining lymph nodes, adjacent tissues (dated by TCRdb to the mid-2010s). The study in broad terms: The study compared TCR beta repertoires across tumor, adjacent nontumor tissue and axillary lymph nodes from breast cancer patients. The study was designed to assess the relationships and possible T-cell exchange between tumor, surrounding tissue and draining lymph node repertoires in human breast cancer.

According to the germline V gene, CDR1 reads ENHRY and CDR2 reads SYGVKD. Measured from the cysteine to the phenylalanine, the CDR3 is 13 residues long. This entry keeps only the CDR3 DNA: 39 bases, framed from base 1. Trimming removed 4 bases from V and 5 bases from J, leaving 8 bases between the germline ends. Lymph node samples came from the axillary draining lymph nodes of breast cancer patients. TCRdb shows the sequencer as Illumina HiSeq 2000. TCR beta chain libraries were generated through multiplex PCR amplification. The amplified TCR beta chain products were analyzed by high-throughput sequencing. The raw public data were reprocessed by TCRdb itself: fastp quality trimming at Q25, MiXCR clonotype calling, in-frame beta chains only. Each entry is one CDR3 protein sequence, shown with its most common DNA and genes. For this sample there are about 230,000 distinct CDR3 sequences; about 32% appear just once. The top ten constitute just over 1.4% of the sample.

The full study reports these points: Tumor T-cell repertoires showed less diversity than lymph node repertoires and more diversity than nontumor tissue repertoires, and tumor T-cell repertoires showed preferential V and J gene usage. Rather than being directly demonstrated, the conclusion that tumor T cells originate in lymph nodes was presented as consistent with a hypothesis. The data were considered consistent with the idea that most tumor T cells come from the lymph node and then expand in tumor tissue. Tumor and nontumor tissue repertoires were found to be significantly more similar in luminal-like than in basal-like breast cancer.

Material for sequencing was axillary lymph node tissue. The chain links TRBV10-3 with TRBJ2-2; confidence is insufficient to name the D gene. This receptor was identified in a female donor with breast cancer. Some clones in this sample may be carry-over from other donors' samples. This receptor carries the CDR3 CAISGSGTGELFF. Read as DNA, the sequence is TGTGCCATCAGTGGTTCAGGAACCGGGGAGCTGTTTTTT.